The present TCR beta chain was sequenced within a study of T cells in Graves' hyperthyroidism and ophthalmopathy. Authors of the study amplified TCR beta CDR3 regions from RNA transcripts. An initial round of RT-PCR targeting the TCR CDR3 relied on the HTBI primer set. TCRdb reprocessed the multiplex PCR reads via MiXCR and lists one record per CDR3 protein. The sample lists hundreds of thousands of distinct CDR3 sequences, just under 45% seen once, with roughly 6.5% in the top ten. V gave up 1 base and J gave up 0 bases, with 10 bases separating them. The CDR3 length is 17 residues. This rearrangement joins TRBV12-3 or TRBV12-4 to TRBJ1-6; a possible D gene is TRBD1 (6 bases). Sequenced: peripheral blood or thyroid tissue (not recorded which). The receptor's source is an adult man with Graves' disease, either hyperthyroidism or ophthalmopathy (not recorded which). CDR3 in DNA: TGTGCCAGCAGTTTAGGGACAGCCTTCTCCTATAATTCACCCCTCCACTTT. Protein product: CASSLGTAFSYNSPLHF.